This T cell receptor beta chain emerged from a study of blood T cell repertoires in COVID-19. In the study overall: The cDNA or gDNA used as material had been derived from T cells, B-cell-depleted T cells, or PBMCs.

Between the trimmed V and J ends, which lost 3 bases and 0 bases, there was a span of 17 bases. Germline CDR1 and CDR2: SEHNR and FQNEAQ (reference sequence). The CDR3 runs 17 residues. Sequencing was performed with immunoSEQ multiplex PCR; in TCRdb, only in-frame clones are kept and a portion is missing. The sample includes roughly 200,000 clones, around 80% of them seen just once. Sequencing was carried out using peripheral blood. The J gene is TRBJ1-2, the V gene TRBV7-9, with D possibly matching TRBD1 (6 bases). This clonotype was obtained from an elderly woman with COVID-19, enrolled during active disease. The CDR3 region is CASSFGGAPSPNYGYTF. In DNA form, the CDR3 reads TGTGCCAGCAGCTTCGGGGGGGCCCCATCTCCTAACTATGGCTACACCTTC.